Sequencing of this T cell receptor beta chain was carried out in a study of cytomegalovirus exposure and HLA in healthy donors. This PCR relied on a set of 60 Vbeta primers and 13 Jbeta primers. Profiled with immunoSEQ multiplex PCR; TCRdb holds only in-frame clones, not every one. The sample lists 150,000 to 200,000 clones, roughly 80% seen once, with 3% to 3.5% in the top ten. The CDR3 length is 13 residues. In germline, CDR1 is SGHVS, CDR2 FQNEAQ. V dropped 7 bases and J dropped 1 base, with 8 bases sitting between them. Findings and limits, study-wide: Some public TCRs appeared in many individuals, while most sequences were rare. TCR beta V- and J-gene trimming was later associated with a missense DCLRE1C variant. Likely technical artifact: a cluster of highly shared sequence variants.

With respect to this clone: Its target is not known.

The sequence was collected from a female donor in good health and CMV-seronegative. Sequenced sample: PBMCs. This rearrangement joins TRBV7-8 to TRBJ1-5; D uncertain. The CDR3 reads CASTLMSNQPQHF. In DNA, the CDR3 is TGTGCCAGCACCCTAATGAGCAATCAGCCCCAGCATTTT.